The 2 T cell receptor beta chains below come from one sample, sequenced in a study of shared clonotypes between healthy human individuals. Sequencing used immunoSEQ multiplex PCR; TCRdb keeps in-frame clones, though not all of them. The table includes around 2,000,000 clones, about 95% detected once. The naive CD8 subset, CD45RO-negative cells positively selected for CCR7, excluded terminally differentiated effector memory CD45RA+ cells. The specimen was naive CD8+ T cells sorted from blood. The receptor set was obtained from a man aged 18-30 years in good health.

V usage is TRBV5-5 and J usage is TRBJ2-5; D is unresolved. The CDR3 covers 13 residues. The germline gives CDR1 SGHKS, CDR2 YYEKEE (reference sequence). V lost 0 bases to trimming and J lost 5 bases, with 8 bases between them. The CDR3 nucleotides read TGTGCCAGCAGCTTGGTGGGTTGGGAGACCCAGTACTTC. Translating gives CASSLVGWETQYF.

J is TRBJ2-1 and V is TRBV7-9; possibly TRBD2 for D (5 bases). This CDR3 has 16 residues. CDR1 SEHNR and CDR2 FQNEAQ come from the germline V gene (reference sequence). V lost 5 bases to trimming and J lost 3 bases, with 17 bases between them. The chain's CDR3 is CASSPPLGVSYNEQFF. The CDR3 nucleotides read TGTGCCAGCAGCCCGCCTCTCGGGGTGAGCTACAATGAGCAGTTCTTC.